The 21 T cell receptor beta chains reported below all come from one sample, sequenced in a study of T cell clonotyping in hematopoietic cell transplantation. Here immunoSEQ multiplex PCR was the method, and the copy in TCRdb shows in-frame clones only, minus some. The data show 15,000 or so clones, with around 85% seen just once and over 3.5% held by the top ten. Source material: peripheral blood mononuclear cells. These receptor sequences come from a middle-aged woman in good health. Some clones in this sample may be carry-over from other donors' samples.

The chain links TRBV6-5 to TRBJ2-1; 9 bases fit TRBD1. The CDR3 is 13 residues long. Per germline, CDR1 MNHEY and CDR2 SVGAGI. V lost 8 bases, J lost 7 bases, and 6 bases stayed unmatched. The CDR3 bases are TGTGCCAGCGGGGACAGGGAATATAATGAGCAGTTCTTC. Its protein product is CASGDREYNEQFF.

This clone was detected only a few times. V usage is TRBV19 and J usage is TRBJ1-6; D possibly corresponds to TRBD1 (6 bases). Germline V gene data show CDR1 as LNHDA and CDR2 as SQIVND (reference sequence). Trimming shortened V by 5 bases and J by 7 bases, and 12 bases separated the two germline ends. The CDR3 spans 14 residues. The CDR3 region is CASSLQGSNSPLHF. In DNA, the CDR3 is TGTGCCAGTAGTCTCCAGGGGTCAAATTCACCCCTCCACTTT.

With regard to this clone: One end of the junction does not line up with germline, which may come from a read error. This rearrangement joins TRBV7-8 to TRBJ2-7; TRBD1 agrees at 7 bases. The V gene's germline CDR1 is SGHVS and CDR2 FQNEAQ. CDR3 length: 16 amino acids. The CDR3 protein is CVSSFSLGDRVYEQYF. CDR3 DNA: TGTGTCAGCAGCTTCTCCCTCGGGGACAGAGTCTACGAGCAGTACTTC.

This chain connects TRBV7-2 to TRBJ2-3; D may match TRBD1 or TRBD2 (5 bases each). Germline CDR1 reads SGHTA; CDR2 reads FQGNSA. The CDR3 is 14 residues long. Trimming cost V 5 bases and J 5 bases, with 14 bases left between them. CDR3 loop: CASSPGTSGDTQYF. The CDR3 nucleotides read TGTGCCAGCAGCCCCGGGACCTCAGGAGATACGCAGTATTTT.

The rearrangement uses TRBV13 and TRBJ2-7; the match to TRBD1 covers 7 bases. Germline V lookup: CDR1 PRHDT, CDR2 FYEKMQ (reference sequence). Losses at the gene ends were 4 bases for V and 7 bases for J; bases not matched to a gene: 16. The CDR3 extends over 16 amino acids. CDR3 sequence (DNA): TGTGCCAGCAGCTCGAACAGGGGCATGGGAATTGAGGAGCAGTACTTC. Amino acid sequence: CASSSNRGMGIEEQYF.

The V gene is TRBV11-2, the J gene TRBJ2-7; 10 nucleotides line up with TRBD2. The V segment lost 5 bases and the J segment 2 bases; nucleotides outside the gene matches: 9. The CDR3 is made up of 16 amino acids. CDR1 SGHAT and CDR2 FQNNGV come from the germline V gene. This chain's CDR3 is CASSRSSGRVPYEQYF. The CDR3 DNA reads TGTGCCAGCAGCCGCTCGAGCGGGAGGGTTCCCTACGAGCAGTACTTC.

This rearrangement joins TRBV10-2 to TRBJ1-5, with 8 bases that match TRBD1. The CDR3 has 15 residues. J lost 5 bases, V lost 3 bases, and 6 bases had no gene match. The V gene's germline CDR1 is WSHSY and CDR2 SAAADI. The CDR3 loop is CASSDGQGADQPQHF. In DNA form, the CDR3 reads TGCGCCAGCAGTGATGGGCAGGGGGCGGATCAGCCCCAGCATTTT.

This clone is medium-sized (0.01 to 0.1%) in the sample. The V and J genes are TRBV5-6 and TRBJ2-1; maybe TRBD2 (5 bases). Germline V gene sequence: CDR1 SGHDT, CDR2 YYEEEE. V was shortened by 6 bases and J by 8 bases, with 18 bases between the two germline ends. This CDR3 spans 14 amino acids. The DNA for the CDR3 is TGTGCCAGCAACCCCTGGGGAGAGCGAGATGAGCAGTTCTTC. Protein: CASNPWGERDEQFF.

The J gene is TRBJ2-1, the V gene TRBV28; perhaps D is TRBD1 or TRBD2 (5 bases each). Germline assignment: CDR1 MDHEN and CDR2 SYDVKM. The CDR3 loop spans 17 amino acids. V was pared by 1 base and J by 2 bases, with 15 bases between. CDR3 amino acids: CASSLSLGVGAYNEQFF. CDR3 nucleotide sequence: TGTGCCAGCAGTTTATCCCTGGGGGTCGGAGCCTACAATGAGCAGTTCTTC.

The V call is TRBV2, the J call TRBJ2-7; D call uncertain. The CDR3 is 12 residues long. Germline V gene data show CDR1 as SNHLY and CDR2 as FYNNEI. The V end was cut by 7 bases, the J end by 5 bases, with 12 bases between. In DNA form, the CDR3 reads TGTGCCAGCAAGTCCCTTGAGGACGAGCAGTACTTC. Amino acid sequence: CASKSLEDEQYF.

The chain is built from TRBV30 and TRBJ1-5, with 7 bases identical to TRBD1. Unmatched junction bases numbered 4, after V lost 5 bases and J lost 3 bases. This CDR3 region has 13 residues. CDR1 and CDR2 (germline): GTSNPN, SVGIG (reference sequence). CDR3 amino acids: CAWDTGDNQPQHF. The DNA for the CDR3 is TGTGCCTGGGATACAGGGGACAATCAGCCCCAGCATTTT.

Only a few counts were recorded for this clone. The chain's CDR3 is CSGGQVYEQYF. As DNA, the CDR3 is TGCAGCGGGGGACAGGTCTACGAGCAGTACTTC. The J gene is TRBJ2-7, the V gene TRBV29-1, with 8 bases identical to TRBD1. CDR1 is SQVTM and CDR2 is ANQGSEA in the germline V gene. The CDR3 runs to 11 residues. V trimming: 7 bases; J trimming: 3 bases; junction bases outside the gene matches: 2.

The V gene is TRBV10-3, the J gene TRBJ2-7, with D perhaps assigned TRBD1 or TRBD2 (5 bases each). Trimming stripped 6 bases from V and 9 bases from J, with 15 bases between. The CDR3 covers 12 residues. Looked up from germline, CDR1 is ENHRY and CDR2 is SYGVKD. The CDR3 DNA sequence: TGTGCCATCAGAGGGGAGCTACGAGGGCAGTACTTC. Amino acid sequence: CAIRGELRGQYF.

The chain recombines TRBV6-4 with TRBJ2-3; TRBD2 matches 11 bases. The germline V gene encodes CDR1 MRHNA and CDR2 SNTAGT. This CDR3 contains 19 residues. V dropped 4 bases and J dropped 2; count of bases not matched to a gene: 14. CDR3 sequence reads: CASSAVVTSGSYATDTQYF. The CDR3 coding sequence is TGTGCCAGCAGTGCCGTAGTAACTAGCGGGAGTTATGCCACAGATACGCAGTATTTT.

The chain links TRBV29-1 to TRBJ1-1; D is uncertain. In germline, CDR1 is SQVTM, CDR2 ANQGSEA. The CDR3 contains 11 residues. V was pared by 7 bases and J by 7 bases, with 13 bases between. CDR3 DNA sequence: TGCAGCGGAACAGTACAAAGTGAAGCTTTCTTT. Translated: CSGTVQSEAFF. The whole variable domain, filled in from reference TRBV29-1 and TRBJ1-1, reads SAVISQKPSRDICQRGTSLTIQCQVDSQVTMMFWYRQQPGQSLTLIATANQGSEATYESGFVIDKFPISRPNLTFSTLTVSNMSPEDSSIYLCSGTVQSEAFFGQGTRLTVV.

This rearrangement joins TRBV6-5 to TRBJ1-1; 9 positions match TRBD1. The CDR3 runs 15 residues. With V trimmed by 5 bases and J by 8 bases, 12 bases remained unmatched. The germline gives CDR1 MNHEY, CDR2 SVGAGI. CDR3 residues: CASSLTGTGKYEAFF. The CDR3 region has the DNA TGTGCCAGCAGTCTGACCGGGACAGGGAAATACGAAGCTTTCTTT.

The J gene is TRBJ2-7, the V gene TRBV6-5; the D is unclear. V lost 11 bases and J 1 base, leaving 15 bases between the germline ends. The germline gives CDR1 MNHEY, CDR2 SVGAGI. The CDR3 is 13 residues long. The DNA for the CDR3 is TGTGCCTCTCGAGTTAAGGGTTCCTACGAGCAGTACTTC. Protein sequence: CASRVKGSYEQYF.

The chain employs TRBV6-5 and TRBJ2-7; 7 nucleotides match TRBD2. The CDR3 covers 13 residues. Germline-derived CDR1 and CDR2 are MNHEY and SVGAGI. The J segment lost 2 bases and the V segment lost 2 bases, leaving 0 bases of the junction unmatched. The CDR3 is CASSYGRAYEQYF. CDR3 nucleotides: TGTGCCAGCAGTTACGGGAGGGCCTACGAGCAGTACTTC.

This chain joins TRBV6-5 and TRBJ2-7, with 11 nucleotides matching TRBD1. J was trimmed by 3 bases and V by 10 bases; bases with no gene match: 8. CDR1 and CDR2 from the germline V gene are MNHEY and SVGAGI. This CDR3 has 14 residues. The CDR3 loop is CATGQGAHGYEQYF. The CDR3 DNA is TGTGCCACCGGACAGGGGGCGCATGGCTACGAGCAGTACTTC.

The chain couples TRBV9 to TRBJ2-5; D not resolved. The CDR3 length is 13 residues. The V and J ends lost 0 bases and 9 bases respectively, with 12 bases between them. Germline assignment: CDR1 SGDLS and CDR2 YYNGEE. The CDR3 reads CASSVGVGNAQYF. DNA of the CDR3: TGTGCCAGCAGCGTAGGGGTCGGAAACGCCCAGTACTTC.

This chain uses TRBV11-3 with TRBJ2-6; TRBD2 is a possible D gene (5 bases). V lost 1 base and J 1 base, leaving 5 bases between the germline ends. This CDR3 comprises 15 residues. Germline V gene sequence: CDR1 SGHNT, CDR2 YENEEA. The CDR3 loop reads CASSLGGSGANVLTF. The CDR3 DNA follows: TGTGCCAGCAGCTTAGGAGGGTCTGGGGCCAACGTCCTGACTTTC.